The 31 T cell receptor beta chains below come from one sample, sequenced in a study of CD8 T cells in Susac syndrome. RNA, at about 0.45 to 1 ug, was reverse transcribed with random hexamers. TCRdb re-called the immunoSEQ multiplex PCR reads with MiXCR, one entry per CDR3 protein. The table includes hundreds of thousands of distinct CDR3 sequences, roughly 85% detected once. Material for sequencing was CD8+ T cells from PBMCs. The receptors originated from a human donor with multiple sclerosis.

The V and J genes are TRBV21-1 and TRBJ2-1; TRBD2 is taken as the D call from the table, unchecked against the DNA. TRBV21-1 is tagged as a pseudogene. This CDR3 comprises 18 residues. The CDR3 nucleotides are TGTGCCAGCAGCAAAGGGTCAGGGATTAGCAGGGTGCACAATGAGCAGTTCTTC. Amino acids: CASSKGSGISRVHNEQFF.

The rearrangement joins TRBV7-9 to TRBJ2-1; TRBD2 is a possible D gene (6 bases). Germline CDR1 is SEHNR and CDR2 is FQNEAQ (reference sequence). CDR3 length: 14 amino acids. Between the trimmed V and J ends, which lost 3 bases and 2 bases, there was a span of 8 bases. The CDR3: CASSFGGAYNEQFF. The DNA of the CDR3 is TGTGCCAGCAGCTTTGGCGGGGCCTACAATGAGCAGTTCTTC.

The table lists this clonotype with a count of one. The genes are TRBV7-2 and TRBJ1-5; 8 bases match TRBD1. Germline-derived CDR1 and CDR2 are SGHTA and FQGNSA. Losses at the gene ends were 3 bases for V and 1 base for J; bases not matched to a gene: 8. The CDR3 runs 17 residues. The CDR3 sequence is CASSLAPTGGSNQPQHF. Here the CDR3 DNA reads TGTGCCAGCAGCTTGGCCCCCACAGGGGGAAGCAATCAGCCCCAGCATTTT.

The chain links TRBV12-5 to TRBJ2-7, with D perhaps matching TRBD1 or TRBD2 (5 bases each). V lost 6 bases, J lost 1 base, and 16 bases lay in between. Germline assignment: CDR1 LGHNT and CDR2 FRNRAP. The CDR3 length is 15 residues. Written as DNA, the CDR3 is TGTGCTAGTGGCATTCCGGGACCCAGATCCTACGAGCAGTACTTC. Its translation is CASGIPGPRSYEQYF.

This clonotype was found many times. The CDR3, as DNA: TGTGCCAGCAGCCCTGGGACAGGGGGCTACGAGCAGTACTTC. It encodes CASSPGTGGYEQYF. The genes are TRBV19 and TRBJ2-7; TRBD1 matches at 11 bases. CDR1 is LNHDA, CDR2 SQIVND, per germline (reference sequence). This CDR3 comprises 14 residues. V shed 9 bases and J 3 bases; nucleotides not matched to a gene: 7.

The gene calls are TRBV7-9 and TRBJ2-3; weak D call: TRBD1 (5 bases). Germline values: CDR1 SEHNR, CDR2 FQNEAQ (reference sequence). Trimming stripped 4 bases from V and 2 bases from J, with 13 bases between. This CDR3 region has 15 residues. The CDR3 protein is CASSSRVLDTDTQYF. CDR3 in DNA: TGTGCCAGCAGCTCCAGGGTTCTTGACACAGATACGCAGTATTTT. Full variable domain (missing parts from reference TRBV7-9 and TRBJ2-3): DTGVSQNPRHKITKRGQNVTFRCDPISEHNRLYWYRQTLGQGPEFLTYFQNEAQLEKSRLLSDRFSAERPKGSFSTLEIQRTEQGDSAMYLCASSSRVLDTDTQYFGPGTRLTVL.

The chain carries TRBV30 and TRBJ1-1, with a weak D call TRBD1 (6 bases). Germline CDR1 and CDR2: GTSNPN and SVGIG (reference sequence). V was cut by 0 bases and J by 5 bases, with 10 bases left in between. This CDR3 comprises 13 residues. CDR3 sequence (DNA): TGTGCCTGGAGTGTACAGGGCGAGACTGAAGCTTTCTTT. Protein sequence: CAWSVQGETEAFF.

The chain uses TRBV9 and TRBJ2-1; the match to TRBD2 covers 8 bases. The V gene end was trimmed by 7 bases and the J gene end by 7 bases; junction bases not matched to a gene: 10. Germline-derived CDR1 and CDR2 are SGDLS and YYNGEE. The CDR3 has 14 residues. This CDR3 is CASDVSGGGNEQFF. In DNA, the CDR3 is TGTGCCAGCGATGTCTCGGGAGGGGGGAATGAGCAGTTCTTC. The complete variable domain, with remaining parts taken from reference TRBV9 and TRBJ2-1, reads DSGVTQTPKHLITATGQRVTLRCSPRSGDLSVYWYQQSLDQGLQFLIQYYNGEERAKGNILERFSAQQFPDLHSELNLSSLELGDSALYFCASDVSGGGNEQFFGPGTRLTVL.

DNA for the CDR3: TGTGCCAGCAGCCCACGGGACACCTACGAGCAGTACTTC. It yields the protein CASSPRDTYEQYF. V is TRBV7-3 and J is TRBJ2-7, with a weak D call TRBD1 (6 bases). Germline V gives CDR1 SGHTA, CDR2 FQGTGA. V was shortened by 5 bases and J by 2 bases, with 10 bases between the two germline ends. The CDR3 spans 13 residues.

The chain is built from TRBV30 and TRBJ2-5; possibly TRBD2 for D (6 bases). Per the germline V gene, CDR1 is GTSNPN and CDR2 is SVGIG (reference sequence). The CDR3 loop spans 14 amino acids. V gave up 4 bases and J gave up 4 bases, with 16 bases separating them. The CDR3 nucleotides read TGTGCCTGGAAGGGTTCGGGAGAATCAGAGACCCAGTACTTC. It is translated as CAWKGSGESETQYF.

This clonotype was recorded a few times. The chain carries TRBV2 and TRBJ2-7; D unclear. Germline V CDR1 and CDR2: SNHLY, FYNNEI. V shed 3 bases and J shed 1 base, with 7 bases lying between them. This CDR3 spans 13 amino acids. The CDR3 loop reads CASSDRESYEQYF. The CDR3 DNA reads as TGTGCCAGCAGTGATAGGGAATCCTACGAGCAGTACTTC.

This clonotype was seen only once. The J gene is TRBJ2-1, the V gene TRBV9; D might be TRBD1 (6 bases). The CDR3 has 18 amino acids. V lost 1 base and J 5 bases, leaving 22 bases between the germline ends. Germline CDR1 SGDLS, CDR2 YYNGEE. This CDR3 reads CASSVPDNARQADNEQFF. CDR3 bases: TGTGCCAGCAGCGTACCCGACAACGCGAGACAGGCGGACAATGAGCAGTTCTTC.

The rearrangement joins TRBV3-1 to TRBJ2-3; TRBD1 might be the D (6 bases). The CDR3 has 14 residues. Germline values: CDR1 LGHDT, CDR2 YNNKEL (reference sequence). V was shortened by 3 bases and J by 3 bases, with 10 bases between the two germline ends. In nucleotides, the CDR3 is TGTGCCAGCAGCCAGGGGGCGAGGACAGATACGCAGTATTTT. This translates into CASSQGARTDTQYF.

This rearrangement joins TRBV6-5 to TRBJ2-5; the D is unclear. V was clipped by 0 bases and J by 5 bases, with 13 bases between them. Germline V lookup: CDR1 MNHEY, CDR2 SVGAGI. The CDR3 has 15 residues. CDR3 DNA sequence: TGTGCCAGCAGTTACTCGTGGTCCACCCGTGAGACCCAGTACTTC. Translated, it gives CASSYSWSTRETQYF.

The chain joins TRBV19 to TRBJ1-1; D not certain. Trimming took 6 bases from V and 1 from J, leaving 15 bases between them. CDR1 LNHDA and CDR2 SQIVND come from the germline V gene (reference sequence). The length of the CDR3 is 15 residues. CDR3 coding DNA: TGTGCCAGTAGAAATGAAATACCTACGAACACTGAAGCTTTCTTT. It encodes CASRNEIPTNTEAFF.

V is TRBV2 and J is TRBJ2-1; tentatively, D is TRBD1 (5 bases). This CDR3 is built from 14 residues. The germline V gene has CDR1 SNHLY and CDR2 FYNNEI. With 9 bases removed from V and 3 bases from J, the gap between germline ends came to 15 bases. The CDR3: CASKTAIYYNEQFF. The CDR3 DNA reads as TGTGCCAGTAAGACAGCAATTTACTACAATGAGCAGTTCTTC.

This clonotype was counted only a few times. This chain uses TRBV6-1 with TRBJ2-1; D is possibly TRBD1 (6 bases). CDR3 size: 13 residues. V dropped 6 bases and J dropped 7 bases, with 13 bases sitting between them. Germline V lookup: CDR1 MNHNS, CDR2 SASEGT. Here the CDR3 reads CASRGAGKNEQFF. Here the CDR3 DNA reads TGTGCCAGCAGGGGGGCAGGGAAAAATGAGCAGTTCTTC.

The gene calls are TRBV7-6 and TRBJ2-7, with 8 bases lining up with TRBD1. Germline assignment: CDR1 SGHVS and CDR2 FNYEAQ. V lost 1 base and J lost 5; bases outside the gene matches: 13. The CDR3 extends over 17 amino acids. CDR3: CASSLVHSRTGPHEQYF. CDR3 coding DNA: TGTGCCAGCAGCTTAGTCCACTCTAGGACAGGGCCCCACGAGCAGTACTTC.

CDR3 DNA: TGTGCCATCAGTGAGTCTCGGGCTCCCGGCTACGAGCAGTACTTC. Protein: CAISESRAPGYEQYF. This chain links TRBV10-3 with TRBJ2-7; D gene ambiguous. The CDR3 runs to 15 residues. Trimming took 0 bases from V and 3 from J, leaving 12 bases between them. The germline CDR1 and CDR2 sequences are ENHRY and SYGVKD.

This chain links TRBV30 with TRBJ2-7, with D perhaps TRBD1 or TRBD2 (5 bases each). Trimming took off 4 bases at V and 6 bases at J, with 13 bases between the two ends. Germline V gives CDR1 GTSNPN, CDR2 SVGIG (reference sequence). The CDR3 loop spans 12 amino acids. Here the CDR3 reads CAWNKRGGEQYF. The CDR3 DNA follows: TGTGCCTGGAATAAGAGGGGCGGCGAGCAGTACTTC.

The genes are TRBV5-1 and TRBJ2-1; 10 bases align to TRBD1. The CDR3 extends over 15 amino acids. Trimming at V came to 6 bases and at J to 8 bases, leaving 11 bases not matched to a gene. Germline-derived CDR1 and CDR2 are SGHRS and YFSETQ. For the CDR3, the DNA is TGCGCCAGCACGATCTCCGGGACAGGGGTGTATGAGCAGTTCTTC. It translates to CASTISGTGVYEQFF.

This clonotype was seen a single time. This chain uses TRBV20-1 with TRBJ2-1, with D possibly TRBD2 on 5 matching bases. V dropped 5 bases and J dropped 2 bases, with 19 bases sitting between them. The CDR3 has 16 residues. Germline CDR1 DFQATT, CDR2 SNEGSKA (reference sequence). The CDR3 DNA reads TGCAGTGCTGCCTCCACTAGACTTGAAGCCTACAATGAGCAGTTCTTC. It encodes CSAASTRLEAYNEQFF.

The chain couples TRBV7-9 to TRBJ2-3; TRBD1 aligns across 11 bases. The CDR3 sequence is 15 residues long. After removal of 4 bases from V and 5 bases from J, the junction contained 5 bases not matched to a gene. The germline gives CDR1 SEHNR, CDR2 FQNEAQ (reference sequence). The chain's CDR3 is CASSSRDRGVDTQYF. The CDR3 DNA is TGTGCCAGCAGCTCACGGGACAGGGGGGTAGATACGCAGTATTTT.

This sequence joins TRBV20-1 and TRBJ2-7; D is possibly TRBD2 (6 bases). In germline, CDR1 is DFQATT, CDR2 SNEGSKA (reference sequence). V dropped 5 bases and J dropped 3 bases, with 20 bases sitting between them. The CDR3 length is 15 residues. The CDR3 protein is CSAPALATAGYEQYF. CDR3 bases: TGCAGTGCTCCGGCTCTAGCGACAGCCGGCTACGAGCAGTACTTC.

This clonotype was picked up one time. The rearrangement joins TRBV5-3 to TRBJ1-2, with TRBD1 as a possible D gene (5 bases). TRBV5-3 is an ORF, and what it does is uncertain. With 5 bases removed from V and 2 bases from J, the gap between germline ends came to 13 bases. This CDR3 is 14 amino acids long. CDR3 nucleotide sequence: TGTGCCAGAAGGACTTGGGGGACCAACTATGGCTACACCTTC. This encodes CARRTWGTNYGYTF.

This sequence joins TRBV27 and TRBJ2-3; D could derive from TRBD1 or TRBD2 (6 bases each). The CDR3 runs 17 residues. Germline values: CDR1 MNHEY, CDR2 SMNVEV (reference sequence). Trimming left V 5 bases short and J 3 bases short, with 21 bases between. The CDR3 spells CASSPSGLKGGTDTQYF. As DNA, the CDR3 is TGTGCCAGCAGTCCGTCCGGACTAAAGGGGGGAACAGATACGCAGTATTTT.

The CDR3 DNA follows: TGTGCCAGCAGCCAAGAAGAAAGGGCCTGGACAGTCCGAAGTCAGCCCCAGCATTTT. Amino acid sequence: CASSQEERAWTVRSQPQHF. The genes are TRBV14 and TRBJ1-5; D might be TRBD1 (6 bases). Trimming shortened V by 0 bases and J by 6 bases, and 24 bases separated the two germline ends. This CDR3 is built from 19 residues. The germline CDR1 and CDR2 sequences are SGHDN and FVKESK.

V gene TRBV7-2 combines with J gene TRBJ2-5; 13 nucleotides agree with TRBD2. CDR3 length: 16 amino acids. Losses at the gene ends were 5 bases for V and 6 bases for J; bases not matched to a gene: 9. Germline CDR1 SGHTA, CDR2 FQGNSA. CDR3 region: CASSPTSGRATKTQYF. The CDR3 region has the DNA TGTGCCAGCAGCCCAACTAGCGGGAGGGCCACAAAGACCCAGTACTTC.

The DNA of the CDR3 is TGTGCCAGTAGCCCAGGACAGGGGGTGGCCTACGAGCAGTACTTC. This translates into CASSPGQGVAYEQYF. This rearrangement joins TRBV19 to TRBJ2-7; 10 positions agree with TRBD1. Germline loops: CDR1 LNHDA, CDR2 SQIVND (reference sequence). CDR3 size: 15 residues. V shed 6 bases, J shed 2 bases, and the junction held 7 bases outside the gene matches.

V usage is TRBV7-9 and J usage is TRBJ2-6; D uncertain. Trimming left V 5 bases short and J 2 bases short, with 19 bases between. Germline assignment: CDR1 SEHNR and CDR2 FQNEAQ (reference sequence). The CDR3 loop spans 18 amino acids. This chain's CDR3 is CASSRPTTGLTGANVLTF. The CDR3 nucleotides read TGTGCCAGCAGCCGCCCCACGACGGGCCTCACTGGGGCCAACGTCCTGACTTTC.

The rearrangement links TRBV5-4 to TRBJ2-7; D not resolved. The germline CDR1 and CDR2 sequences are SGHNT and YYREEE (reference sequence). The CDR3 has 14 residues. V was shortened by 0 bases and J by 2 bases, with 9 bases between the two germline ends. In DNA, the CDR3 is TGTGCCAGCAGCTTGGTTGGGGTGACCTACGAGCAGTACTTC. It codes for CASSLVGVTYEQYF.